These T cell receptor beta chains were read from a single sample in a study of tumor-infiltrating lymphocytes in primary liver carcinoma. TCRdb processed the multiplex PCR reads anew with MiXCR; each CDR3 protein has one entry. The table includes under 200,000 distinct CDR3 sequences, 85% detected once. Material: tumor tissue from primary liver carcinoma. These receptors were collected from a man aged 35 to 55 with primary liver carcinoma and hepatitis B virus infection. The CDR3 runs from the conserved cysteine through the conserved F or W. A D gene is named only where the DNA matches it firmly. Expanded clones are given a class, and other clones once, few, many or no size at all.

abundance: once
j_gene: TRBJ1-4
d_gene: .
v_gene: TRBV29-1
CDR3nt: TGCAGCGTTGGCCAGGGGCTGAGTGAAAAACTGTTTTTT
CDR3aa: CSVGQGLSEKLFF

abundance: .
j_gene: TRBJ1-2
d_gene: .
v_gene: TRBV11-2
CDR3nt: TGTGCCAGCAGCACCTCGGCAGGGTTGATCCCCGGCTGCACCTTC
CDR3aa: CASSTSAGLIPGCTF

abundance: .
j_gene: TRBJ2-3
d_gene: .
v_gene: TRBV7-8
CDR3nt: TGTATCAGCACCTTAAAGGGTGGCGGGTCTCATGCAGGTACGCAGTATTTT
CDR3aa: CISTLKGGGSHAGTQYF

abundance: .
j_gene: TRBJ2-6
d_gene: TRBD2
v_gene: TRBV6-2/TRBV6-3
CDR3nt: TGTGCCAGCAGTACCATAGCGGGAGGGAACTCTGGGGCCAACATCCTGACTTTC
CDR3aa: CASSTIAGGNSGANILTF

abundance: .
j_gene: TRBJ1-1
d_gene: .
v_gene: TRBV10-2
CDR3nt: TGCGTCAGCTCGCGAATAGTGAACACTGAAGCTTTCTTT
CDR3aa: CVSSRIVNTEAFF

abundance: .
j_gene: TRBJ2-1
d_gene: .
v_gene: TRBV12-3/TRBV12-4
CDR3nt: TGTGCCAACGGGGAGGGGGGCGGGTCTCTATCCTTCAATGAGCAGTTCTTC
CDR3aa: CANGEGGGSLSFNEQFF

abundance: .
j_gene: TRBJ1-2
d_gene: TRBD1
v_gene: TRBV29-1
CDR3nt: TGCTGCGTTGGGGACAGGGTGGGATATGGCTACACCTTC
CDR3aa: CCVGDRVGYGYTF

abundance: .
j_gene: TRBJ2-2
d_gene: TRBD2
v_gene: TRBV6-6
CDR3nt: TGCGCCAGCAGGTACTCGAGTAAGCGGGAGATAAACACCGGGGAGCTGTTTTTT
CDR3aa: CASRYSSKREINTGELFF

abundance: .
j_gene: TRBJ1-6
d_gene: .
v_gene: TRBV6-5
CDR3nt: TGTGCCAGCAGTTCCGGGACAAGGGGCCGTAATTCAGCCCTCCACTTT
CDR3aa: CASSSGTRGRNSALHF

abundance: .
j_gene: TRBJ2-1
d_gene: TRBD2
v_gene: TRBV12-3/TRBV12-4
CDR3nt: TGTGCCAGCTGTTTAGAACTACCGACTAGCGGGAGTTCCTACAATGAGCAGTTCTTC
CDR3aa: CASCLELPTSGSSYNEQFF

abundance: .
j_gene: TRBJ1-2
d_gene: TRBD1
v_gene: TRBV5-4
CDR3nt: TGCGCCAGCAGGGGGACAAGGGGGCTCGACTATGGCTACACTTTC
CDR3aa: CASRGTRGLDYGYTF

abundance: .
j_gene: TRBJ2-5
d_gene: .
v_gene: TRBV29-1
CDR3nt: TGCAGCATTATCGGCAGGGGAATAGAGACCCAGTACTTC
CDR3aa: CSIIGRGIETQYF

abundance: .
j_gene: TRBJ2-1
d_gene: .
v_gene: TRBV5-1
CDR3nt: TGCGCCTGCACGTTAGTGGGAGGTTACAACGAGCAGTTGTTC
CDR3aa: CACTLVGGYNEQLF

abundance: .
j_gene: TRBJ2-1
d_gene: TRBD2
v_gene: TRBV7-3
CDR3nt: TGTGCCAGCAGCTTACTAGCGGGAGCTTACAATGAGCAGTTCTTC
CDR3aa: CASSLLAGAYNEQFF

abundance: .
j_gene: TRBJ2-7
d_gene: .
v_gene: TRBV29-1
CDR3nt: TGCAGTCTCCGAAAGGGGGCCTACGAGCAGTACTTC
CDR3aa: CSLRKGAYEQYF

abundance: .
j_gene: TRBJ2-6
d_gene: .
v_gene: TRBV11-2
CDR3nt: TGTGCCAGCAGCTTGACAGCGAGAACTGGGGCCAATGTCATGACTTTC
CDR3aa: CASSLTARTGANVMTF

abundance: .
j_gene: TRBJ2-7
d_gene: .
v_gene: TRBV6-1
CDR3nt: TGTACCAGCAGTACATTGGCCGAGGGCCCGTACGAGCAGTACTTC
CDR3aa: CTSSTLAEGPYEQYF

abundance: .
j_gene: TRBJ2-3
d_gene: .
v_gene: TRBV5-1
CDR3nt: TGCGCCAGCTGCTTGAACTGCCGTGCTAGCACAGATACGCAGTATTTT
CDR3aa: CASCLNCRASTDTQYF

abundance: few
j_gene: TRBJ2-1
d_gene: .
v_gene: TRBV11-3
CDR3nt: TGTGCTAGCAGCTTAGGCGTCTCGAACAATGACCAATTCTTC
CDR3aa: CASSLGVSNNDQFF